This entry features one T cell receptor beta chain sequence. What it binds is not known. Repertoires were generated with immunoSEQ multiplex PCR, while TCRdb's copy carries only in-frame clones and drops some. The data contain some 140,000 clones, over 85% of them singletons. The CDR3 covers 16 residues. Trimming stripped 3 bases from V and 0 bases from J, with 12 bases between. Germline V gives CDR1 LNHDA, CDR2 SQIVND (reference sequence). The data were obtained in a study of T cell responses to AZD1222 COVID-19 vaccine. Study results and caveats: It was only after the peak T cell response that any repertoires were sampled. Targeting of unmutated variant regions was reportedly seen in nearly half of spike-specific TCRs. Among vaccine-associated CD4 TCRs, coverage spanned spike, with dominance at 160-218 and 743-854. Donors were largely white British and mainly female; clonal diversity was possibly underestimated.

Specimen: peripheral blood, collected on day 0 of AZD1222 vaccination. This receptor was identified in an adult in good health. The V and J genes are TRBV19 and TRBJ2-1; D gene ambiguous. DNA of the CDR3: TGTGCCAGTAGTATTTCCGGGTTGAGCTCCTACAATGAGCAGTTCTTC. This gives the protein CASSISGLSSYNEQFF.